This TCR beta chain came from a study of T cells in localized non-small cell lung cancer. On this clone: What it recognizes is unknown.

Findings and limits, study-wide: Uninvolved adjacent lung, not tumor, had the highest T cell clonality. Multi-region tumor sequencing was not done, so intratumor heterogeneity could not be excluded.

Germline V gene data show CDR1 as SEHNR and CDR2 as FQNEAQ (reference sequence). J was trimmed by 5 bases and V by 5 bases; bases with no gene match: 14. The CDR3 spans 17 residues. The repertoire was sequenced with immunoSEQ multiplex PCR; TCRdb's copy has only in-frame clones and lacks some. The sample yields roughly 34,000 clones, 80% to 90% seen once. The sequencing here drew on peripheral blood, taken before any cancer treatment. This chain links TRBV7-9 with TRBJ2-3; 9 bases are a match to TRBD2. The source is a male donor at least 60 years old with stage III lung adenocarcinoma. CDR3 in DNA: TGTGCCAGCAGCCCTGGGGTTAGCGGGAGTTATGAAGATACGCAGTATTTT. Translated, it gives CASSPGVSGSYEDTQYF.